These 16 T cell receptor beta chains originate from one sample sequenced in a study of T cells after yellow fever vaccination. MiXCR was run by TCRdb on the 5' RACE reads, yielding one entry per CDR3 protein. Of around 530,000 distinct CDR3 sequences in the sample, around 16% were seen once. Sequences were derived from PBMCs, sampled 4 to 6 days after the first yellow fever vaccination. The receptors were sampled from a man aged 18 to 35 who received the YFV17D yellow fever vaccine.

The V and J genes are TRBV5-6 and TRBJ2-5; D unclear. Germline V lookup: CDR1 SGHDT, CDR2 YYEEEE. Between the trimmed V and J ends, which lost 2 bases and 5 bases, there was a span of 10 bases. The CDR3 is 13 residues long. The CDR3 reads CASSLGLWETQYF. As DNA, the CDR3 is TGTGCCAGCAGCTTAGGGCTTTGGGAGACCCAGTACTTC.

This clonotype has just a few counts. The CDR3 spells CASRGTEGSATDTQYF. CDR3 nucleotide sequence: TGTGCCAGCAGGGGGACGGAGGGATCCGCGACAGATACGCAGTATTTT. The chain links TRBV4-2 to TRBJ2-3, with a weak D call TRBD2 (6 bases). The CDR3 runs to 16 residues. Germline loops: CDR1 LGHNA, CDR2 YNFKEQ. The V end lost 6 bases, the J end lost 3 bases, and 19 bases lay between the germline ends.

The chain combines TRBV4-3 with TRBJ2-6, with 7 bases lining up with TRBD2. This CDR3 comprises 15 residues. Trimming at V came to 4 bases and at J to 3 bases, leaving 3 bases not matched to a gene. Germline V gene sequence: CDR1 LGHNA, CDR2 YSLEER. The CDR3 protein is CASSLLAVGANVLTF. The DNA for the CDR3 is TGCGCCAGCAGCCTGCTAGCGGTTGGGGCCAACGTCCTGACTTTC.

This clonotype was seen a few times. This chain joins TRBV7-2 and TRBJ2-6, with D uncertain. Germline CDR1 reads SGHTA; CDR2 reads FQGNSA. This CDR3 comprises 16 residues. V shed 1 base and J shed 2 bases, with 9 bases lying between them. In nucleotides, the CDR3 is TGTGCCAGCAGCTTAGGTCCCATGGCTGGGGCCAACGTCCTGACTTTC. Translated: CASSLGPMAGANVLTF.

This chain uses TRBV7-2 with TRBJ1-1; no clear D gene. CDR1 and CDR2 from the germline V gene are SGHTA and FQGNSA. V was shortened by 0 bases and J by 5 bases, with 16 bases between the two germline ends. The CDR3 spans 16 residues. CDR3: CASSLARSGLGTEAFF. The CDR3 DNA sequence: TGTGCCAGCAGCTTAGCGAGGTCAGGCCTGGGGACTGAAGCTTTCTTT. The whole variable domain, remainder taken from reference TRBV7-2 and TRBJ1-1, is GAGVSQSPSNKVTEKGKDVELRCDPISGHTALYWYRQSLGQGLEFLIYFQGNSAPDKSGLPSDRFSAERTGGSVSTLTIQRTQQEDSAVYLCASSLARSGLGTEAFFGQGTRLTVV.

This clonotype was detected ten times or more. This chain joins TRBV7-9 and TRBJ1-1; D not resolved. CDR1 and CDR2 from the germline V gene are SEHNR and FQNEAQ (reference sequence). The CDR3 runs 14 residues. Trimming pared 6 bases from V and 0 bases from J, leaving 11 bases between. The CDR3, as DNA: TGTGCCAGCAGTTTGGGCAGGATGAACACTGAAGCTTTCTTT. This gives the protein CASSLGRMNTEAFF.

The chain has TRBV20-1 and TRBJ2-7, with 8 positions matching TRBD2. CDR3 length: 14 residues. Germline CDR1 is DFQATT and CDR2 is SNEGSKA (reference sequence). The J segment lost 6 bases and the V segment lost 5 bases, leaving 12 bases of the junction unmatched. The CDR3 region is CSAGSGGSPGEQYV. As DNA, the CDR3 is TGCAGTGCTGGGAGCGGGGGAAGCCCGGGCGAGCAGTACGTC.

This clonotype showed up just a few times. This rearrangement joins TRBV27 to TRBJ2-4, with a tentative D call TRBD2 (6 bases). Looked up from germline, CDR1 is MNHEY and CDR2 is SMNVEV (reference sequence). This CDR3 is 17 amino acids long. Trimming removed 0 bases from V and 1 base from J, with 13 bases in between. CDR3 DNA: TGTGCCAGCAGTTTATCGGCGGGGCTGGGGGCCAAAAACATTCAGTACTTC. It specifies CASSLSAGLGAKNIQYF.

This clonotype was observed a handful of times. The rearrangement uses TRBV4-2 and TRBJ2-1; 12 nucleotides align to TRBD2. The germline gives CDR1 LGHNA, CDR2 YNFKEQ. J gave up 8 bases and V 8 bases, and 10 bases lay outside the gene matches. The CDR3 contains 15 residues. In nucleotides, the CDR3 is TGTGCCAGCCGCCCTAGCGGGGGGGCCGCAGATGAGCAGTTCTTC. This translates into CASRPSGGAADEQFF.

This clonotype was observed a handful of times. The J gene is TRBJ2-3, the V gene TRBV20-1; the D is unclear. The germline CDR1 and CDR2 sequences are DFQATT and SNEGSKA (reference sequence). This CDR3 has 15 residues. V lost 5 bases and J lost 2, with 17 bases in between. CDR3 protein: CSAQRDGPITDTQYF. CDR3 sequence (DNA): TGCAGTGCTCAGAGAGACGGCCCCATCACAGATACGCAGTATTTT.

This clonotype was detected only a few times. This chain links TRBV3-1 with TRBJ2-3, with 13 nucleotides matching TRBD2. The CDR3 is made up of 17 amino acids. Germline trimming cut 5 bases from V and 0 bases from J; bases unmatched to any gene: 5. CDR1 and CDR2 from the germline V gene are LGHDT and YNNKEL (reference sequence). The CDR3 region is CASSYGLAGASTDTQYF. The CDR3 nucleotides are TGTGCCAGCAGCTACGGACTAGCGGGGGCAAGCACAGATACGCAGTATTTT.

Here the CDR3 reads CASSPGIVADTQYF. The CDR3 bases are TGCGCCAGCAGCCCCGGGATCGTAGCGGATACGCAGTATTTT. The chain employs TRBV4-1 and TRBJ2-3, with TRBD2 as a possible D gene (5 bases). The CDR3 contains 14 residues. V lost 4 bases and J lost 6, with 14 bases in between. Germline V gene sequence: CDR1 MGHRA, CDR2 YSYEKL.

The genes are TRBV4-3 and TRBJ1-2; 7 bases line up with TRBD1. Germline values: CDR1 LGHNA, CDR2 YSLEER. This CDR3 contains 15 residues. J was trimmed by 2 bases and V by 1 base; bases with no gene match: 4. For the CDR3, the DNA is TGCGCCAGCAGCCAAGGACGGGGACAGAACTATGGCTACACCTTC. It codes for CASSQGRGQNYGYTF.

This clonotype came up a few times. V and J are TRBV2 and TRBJ2-3, with D perhaps matching TRBD1 (6 bases). Germline V lookup: CDR1 SNHLY, CDR2 FYNNEI. Trimming cost V 4 bases and J 6 bases, with 20 bases left between them. This CDR3 is built from 16 residues. CDR3 protein: CASSGKGDPSGDTQYF. The CDR3 coding sequence is TGTGCCAGCAGTGGTAAGGGGGACCCCTCGGGGGATACGCAGTATTTT. The variable domain in full, with the rest retrieved from reference TRBV2 and TRBJ2-3, is EPEVTQTPSHQVTQMGQEVILRCVPISNHLYFYWYRQILGQKVEFLVSFYNNEISEKSEIFDDQFSVERPDGSNFTLKIRSTKLEDSAMYFCASSGKGDPSGDTQYFGPGTRLTVL.

A few counts support this clonotype. The J gene is TRBJ2-1, the V gene TRBV4-1; either TRBD1 or TRBD2 may fit D (5 bases each). Trimming removed 4 bases at V and 4 bases at J, with 20 bases between. Germline V gene sequence: CDR1 MGHRA, CDR2 YSYEKL. This CDR3 is built from 17 residues. For the CDR3, the DNA is TGCGCCAGCAGCCGGTTAGGGACGGAAACCCTTTACAATGAGCAGTTCTTC. Amino acids: CASSRLGTETLYNEQFF.

The rearrangement joins TRBV6-1 to TRBJ1-3; D might be TRBD1 (6 bases). V lost 7 bases to trimming and J lost 2 bases, with 12 bases between them. Germline CDR1 MNHNS, CDR2 SASEGT. The CDR3 extends over 14 amino acids. CDR3 sequence reads: CASNIAGAGNTIYF. CDR3 coding DNA: TGTGCCAGCAACATTGCAGGGGCTGGAAACACCATATATTTT.